The T cell receptor beta chain described here comes from a study of immune cell composition in non-small cell lung cancer. Clones were read by immunoSEQ multiplex PCR, and TCRdb kept only the in-frame ones, dropping some. Here the sample spans approximately 4,900 clones, around 77% being singletons. Trimming pared 1 base from V and 2 bases from J, leaving 11 bases between. Germline values: CDR1 SGHVS, CDR2 FQNEAQ. The CDR3 covers 15 residues. The normal lung sample lay at least 3 cm, and maximally far, from the tumour. This clonotype originated in a human donor with non-small cell lung cancer. The sample comprised non-adjacent lung tissue. V usage is TRBV7-8 and J usage is TRBJ1-1; D is perhaps TRBD1 (6 bases). DNA of the CDR3: TGTGCCAGCAGCTTAGGAGGGGGGGAAAACACTGAAGCTTTCTTT. It specifies CASSLGGGENTEAFF.